The clone carrying this T cell receptor beta chain was observed many times. These data are taken from a study of response to subunit inactivated influenza vaccine. MiXCR, applied by TCRdb to the RT-PCR reads, yields one record per CDR3 protein. The top ten hold about a tenth of the sample, which has more than 600,000 distinct CDR3 sequences, around a sixth seen once. The V gene's germline CDR1 is SGHRS and CDR2 YFSETQ. This CDR3 comprises 13 residues. V gave up 7 bases and J gave up 2 bases, with 10 bases separating them. The sequenced sample was PBMCs from blood, obtained 5 to 6 days after vaccination. The source of this sequence is a man aged 45 to 65 who received an inactivated influenza vaccine. The chain joins TRBV5-1 to TRBJ2-1; TRBD2 is a possible D gene (5 bases). CDR3 loop: CASRSGPYNEQFF. The CDR3 DNA sequence: TGCGCCAGCCGGAGCGGACCCTACAATGAGCAGTTCTTC.